Listed below are T cell receptor beta chains from one sample, sequenced in a study of blood T cell repertoires in COVID-19. Measured with immunoSEQ multiplex PCR; TCRdb has only the in-frame clones, and not every one. Among about 210,000 clones listed, around four fifths were seen once. Sample: peripheral blood. These receptors all stem from a woman between 45 and 60 years old with acute or convalescent COVID-19. The CDR3 runs from the conserved cysteine through the conserved F or W. A D gene is named only where the DNA matches it firmly. Size values are once, few and many counts, or a class for expanded clones, and some rows have none.

j_call,v_call,clone_size,d_call,cdr3_aa,cdr3_nt
TRBJ2-7,TRBV7-2,.,TRBD1,CASSLAGQGLIEQYF,TGTGCCAGCAGCTTAGCGGGACAGGGCCTTATCGAGCAGTACTTC
TRBJ2-1,TRBV9,.,.,CASSVTVGYGAEQFF,TGTGCCAGCAGCGTAACCGTGGGATATGGGGCTGAGCAGTTCTTC
TRBJ1-6,TRBV6-2/TRBV6-3,once,TRBD1,CASSYFGQGNSPLHF,TGTGCCAGCAGTTACTTCGGACAGGGGAATTCACCCCTCCACTTT
TRBJ2-1,TRBV7-9,.,TRBD2,CASSLGGAGEHEQFF,TGTGCCAGCAGCTTAGGTGGAGCGGGAGAGCATGAGCAGTTCTTC
TRBJ2-7,TRBV3-1/TRBV3-2,.,.,CASSQERRGPYEQYF,TGTGCCAGCAGCCAAGAGAGACGGGGTCCCTACGAGCAGTACTTC
TRBJ1-2,TRBV3-1/TRBV3-2,once,TRBD1,CASSLGTGKNGYTF,TGTGCCAGCAGCCTGGGGACAGGGAAGAATGGCTACACCTTC
TRBJ2-3,TRBV7-3,.,.,CASSPWRGPTDTQYF,TGTGCCAGCAGCCCGTGGAGGGGTCCAACAGATACGCAGTATTTT
TRBJ1-5,TRBV14,few,TRBD1,CASSRPRPGQGASNQPQHF,TGTGCCAGCAGCCGACCGAGGCCGGGACAGGGGGCGAGCAATCAGCCCCAGCATTTT
TRBJ2-2,TRBV5-1,few,.,CASSLGGSNTGELFF,TGCGCCAGCAGCTTGGGAGGGTCGAACACCGGGGAGCTGTTTTTT
TRBJ2-3,TRBV7-6,.,TRBD2,CASSSLAEALTDTQYF,TGTGCCAGCAGCTCTCTAGCGGAGGCCTTGACAGATACGCAGTATTTT
TRBJ2-5,TRBV11-2,.,TRBD2,CASSFSGSRETQYF,TGTGCCAGCAGCTTTAGCGGGAGTAGGGAGACCCAGTACTTC
TRBJ2-7,TRBV4-2,few,TRBD2,CASSQALAGVYEQYF,TGTGCCAGCAGCCAAGCGCTGGCGGGAGTCTACGAGCAGTACTTC
TRBJ2-2,TRBV5-6,.,TRBD1,CASSPLGQGAGNTGELFF,TGTGCCAGCAGCCCATTAGGACAGGGGGCGGGCAACACCGGGGAGCTGTTTTTT
TRBJ1-2,TRBV19,few,.,CASSIARGGYGYTF,TGTGCCAGTAGTATAGCGAGGGGGGGCTATGGCTACACCTTC
TRBJ2-3,TRBV21-1,.,.,CASSMRLAGTDTQYF,TGTGCCAGCAGCATGAGGCTAGCGGGCACAGATACGCAGTATTTT